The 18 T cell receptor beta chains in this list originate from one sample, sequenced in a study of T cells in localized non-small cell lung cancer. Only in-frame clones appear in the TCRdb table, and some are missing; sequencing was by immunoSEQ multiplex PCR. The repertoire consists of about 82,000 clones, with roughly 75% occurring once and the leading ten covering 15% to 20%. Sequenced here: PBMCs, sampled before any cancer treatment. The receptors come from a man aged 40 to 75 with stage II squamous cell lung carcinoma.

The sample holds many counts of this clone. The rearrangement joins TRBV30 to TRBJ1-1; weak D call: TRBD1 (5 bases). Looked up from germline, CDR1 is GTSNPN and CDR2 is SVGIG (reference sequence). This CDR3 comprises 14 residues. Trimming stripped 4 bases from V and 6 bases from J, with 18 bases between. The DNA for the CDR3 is TGTGCCTGGAATTCTGGAGGGACGGGTCCTGAAGCTTTCTTT. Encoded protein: CAWNSGGTGPEAFF. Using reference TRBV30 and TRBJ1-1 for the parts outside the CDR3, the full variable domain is SQTIHQWPATLVQPVGSPLSLECTVEGTSNPNLYWYRQAAGRGLQLLFYSVGIGQISSEVPQNLSASRPQDRQFILSSKKLLLSDSGFYLCAWNSGGTGPEAFFGQGTRLTVV.

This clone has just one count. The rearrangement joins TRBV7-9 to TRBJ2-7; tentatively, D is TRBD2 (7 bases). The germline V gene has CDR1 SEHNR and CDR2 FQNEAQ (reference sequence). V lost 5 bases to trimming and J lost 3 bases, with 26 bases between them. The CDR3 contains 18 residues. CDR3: CASSLGGMAASGSYEQYF. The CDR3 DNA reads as TGTGCCAGCAGCCTAGGGGGAATGGCGGCTAGCGGAAGCTACGAGCAGTACTTC.

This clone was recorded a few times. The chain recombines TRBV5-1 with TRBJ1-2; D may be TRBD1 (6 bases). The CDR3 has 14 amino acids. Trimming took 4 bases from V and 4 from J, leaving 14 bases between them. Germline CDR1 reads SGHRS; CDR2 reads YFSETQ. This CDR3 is CASSGSRGGYGYTF. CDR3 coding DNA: TGCGCCAGCAGCGGAAGCAGGGGTGGCTATGGCTACACCTTC.

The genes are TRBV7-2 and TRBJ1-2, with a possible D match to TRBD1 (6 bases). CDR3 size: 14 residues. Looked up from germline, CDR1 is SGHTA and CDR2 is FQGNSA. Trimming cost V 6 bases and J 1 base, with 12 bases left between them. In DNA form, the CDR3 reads TGTGCCAGCAGACGCGAGGGGGTTAACTATGGCTACACCTTC. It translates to CASRREGVNYGYTF.

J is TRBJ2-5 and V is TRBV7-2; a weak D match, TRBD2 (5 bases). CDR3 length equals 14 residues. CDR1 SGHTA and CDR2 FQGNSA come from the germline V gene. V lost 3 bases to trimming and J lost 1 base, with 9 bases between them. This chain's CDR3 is CASSLSGSQETQYF. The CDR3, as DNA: TGTGCCAGCAGCTTGAGCGGCTCCCAAGAGACCCAGTACTTC. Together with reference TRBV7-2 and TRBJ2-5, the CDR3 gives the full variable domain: GAGVSQSPSNKVTEKGKDVELRCDPISGHTALYWYRQSLGQGLEFLIYFQGNSAPDKSGLPSDRFSAERTGGSVSTLTIQRTQQEDSAVYLCASSLSGSQETQYFGPGTRLLVL.

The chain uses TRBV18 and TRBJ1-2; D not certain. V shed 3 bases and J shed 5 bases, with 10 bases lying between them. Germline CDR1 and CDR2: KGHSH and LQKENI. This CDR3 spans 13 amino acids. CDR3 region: CASSPTTVYGYTF. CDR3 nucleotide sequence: TGTGCCAGCTCACCTACCACCGTGTATGGCTACACCTTC.

The CDR3 DNA sequence: TGCGCCAGCAGCTTGGTTAACAGGGGATATTCACCCCTCCACTTT. Translating gives CASSLVNRGYSPLHF. The rearrangement links TRBV5-1 to TRBJ1-6; TRBD1 matches 7 bases. The CDR3 covers 15 residues. The germline V gene encodes CDR1 SGHRS and CDR2 YFSETQ. V was pared by 0 bases and J by 8 bases, with 5 bases of the junction left unmatched.

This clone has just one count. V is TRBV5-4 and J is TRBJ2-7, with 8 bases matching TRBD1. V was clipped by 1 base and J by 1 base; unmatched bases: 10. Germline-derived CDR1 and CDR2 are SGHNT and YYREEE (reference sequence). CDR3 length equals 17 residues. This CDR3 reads CASSLWKSTGVSYEQYF. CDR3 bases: TGTGCCAGCAGCTTGTGGAAGTCGACAGGGGTTTCCTACGAGCAGTACTTC.

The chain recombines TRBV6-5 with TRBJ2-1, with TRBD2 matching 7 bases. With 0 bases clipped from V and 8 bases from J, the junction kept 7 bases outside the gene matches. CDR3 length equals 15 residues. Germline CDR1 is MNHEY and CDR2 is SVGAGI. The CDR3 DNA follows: TGTGCCAGCAGTTACTCGAGCACTAGCGCGGATGAGCAGTTCTTC. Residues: CASSYSSTSADEQFF.

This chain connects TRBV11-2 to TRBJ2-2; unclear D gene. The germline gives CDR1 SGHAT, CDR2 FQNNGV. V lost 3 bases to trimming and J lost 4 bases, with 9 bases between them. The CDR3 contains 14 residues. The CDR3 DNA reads TGTGCCAGCAGCTTGGGGATGAGCACCGGGGAGCTGTTTTTT. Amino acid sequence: CASSLGMSTGELFF.

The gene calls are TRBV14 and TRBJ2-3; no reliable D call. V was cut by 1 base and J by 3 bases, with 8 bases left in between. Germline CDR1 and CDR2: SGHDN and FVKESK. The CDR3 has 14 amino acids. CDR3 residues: CASSQVGGTDTQYF. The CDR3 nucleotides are TGTGCCAGCAGCCAAGTAGGCGGAACAGATACGCAGTATTTT.

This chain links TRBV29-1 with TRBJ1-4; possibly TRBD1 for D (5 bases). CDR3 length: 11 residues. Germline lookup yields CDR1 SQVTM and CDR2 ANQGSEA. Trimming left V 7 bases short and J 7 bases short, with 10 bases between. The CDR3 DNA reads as TGCAGCGCCGGAAGGGGTGAAAAACTGTTTTTT. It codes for CSAGRGEKLFF.

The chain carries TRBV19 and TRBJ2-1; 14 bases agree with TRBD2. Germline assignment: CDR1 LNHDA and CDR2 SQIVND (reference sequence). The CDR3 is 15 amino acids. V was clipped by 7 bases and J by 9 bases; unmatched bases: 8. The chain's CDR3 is CASKGTSGRGGEQFF. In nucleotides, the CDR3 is TGTGCCAGTAAGGGGACTAGCGGGAGAGGGGGTGAGCAGTTCTTC.

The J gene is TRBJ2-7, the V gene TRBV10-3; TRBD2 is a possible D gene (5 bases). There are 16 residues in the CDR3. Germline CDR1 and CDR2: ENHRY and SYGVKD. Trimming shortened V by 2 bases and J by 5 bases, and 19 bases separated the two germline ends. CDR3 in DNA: TGTGCCATCAGTGAGAGAACCGGAAGAGAGGGAGACGAGCAGTACTTC. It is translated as CAISERTGREGDEQYF.

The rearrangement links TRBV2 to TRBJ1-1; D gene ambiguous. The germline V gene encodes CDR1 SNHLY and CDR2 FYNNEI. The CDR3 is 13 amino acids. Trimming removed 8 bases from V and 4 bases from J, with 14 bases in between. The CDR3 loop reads CASGWAASTEAFF. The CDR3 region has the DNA TGTGCCAGCGGGTGGGCCGCTTCCACTGAAGCTTTCTTT.

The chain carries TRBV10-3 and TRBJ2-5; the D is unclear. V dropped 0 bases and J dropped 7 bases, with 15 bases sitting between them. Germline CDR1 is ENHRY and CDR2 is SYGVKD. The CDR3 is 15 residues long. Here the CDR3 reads CAISESDSSGVTQYF. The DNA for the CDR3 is TGTGCCATCAGTGAGTCTGACTCCTCTGGGGTGACCCAGTACTTC.

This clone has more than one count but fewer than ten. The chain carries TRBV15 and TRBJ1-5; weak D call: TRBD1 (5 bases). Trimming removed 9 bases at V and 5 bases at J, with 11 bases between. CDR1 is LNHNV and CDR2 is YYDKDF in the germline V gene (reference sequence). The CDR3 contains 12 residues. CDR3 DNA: TGTGCCACTAGGGGCGCCGATCAGCCCCAGCATTTT. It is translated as CATRGADQPQHF.

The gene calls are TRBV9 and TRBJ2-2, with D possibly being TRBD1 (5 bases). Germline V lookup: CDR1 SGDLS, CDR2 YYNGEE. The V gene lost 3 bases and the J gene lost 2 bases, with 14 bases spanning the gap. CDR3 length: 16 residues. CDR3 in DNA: TGTGCCAGCAGCGCCCCGGGCAGGGAAAACACCGGGGAGCTGTTTTTT. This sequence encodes CASSAPGRENTGELFF.